This TCR beta chain was identified during a study of blood T cell repertoires in COVID-19. Study background: Some COVID-19 samples were acute and others convalescent; all came from the United States, Italy and Spain. In each case, the material was cDNA or gDNA derived from T cells, B-cell-depleted T cells, or PBMCs.

Germline CDR1 and CDR2: MNHEY and SMNVEV (reference sequence). With 5 bases clipped from V and 2 bases from J, the junction kept 7 bases outside the gene matches. There are 17 residues in the CDR3. As handled by the study authors: Reference gene primer amplification gave nucleated cell count estimates. Sequenced by immunoSEQ multiplex PCR; TCRdb stores in-frame clones only, minus some. The DNA was the basis for D and trimming; V, J and clone size are from that table. In the table there are 65,000 to 75,000 clones, 86% of which are singletons. The clonotype was recovered from a man aged 50 to 60 with active COVID-19. The gene calls are TRBV27 and TRBJ2-3; TRBD2 matches at 13 bases. The sequencing sample was made of peripheral blood. This CDR3 reads CASSLRLAGGPTDTQYF. The CDR3 DNA reads TGTGCCAGCAGTCTTCGACTAGCGGGAGGTCCCACAGATACGCAGTATTTT.